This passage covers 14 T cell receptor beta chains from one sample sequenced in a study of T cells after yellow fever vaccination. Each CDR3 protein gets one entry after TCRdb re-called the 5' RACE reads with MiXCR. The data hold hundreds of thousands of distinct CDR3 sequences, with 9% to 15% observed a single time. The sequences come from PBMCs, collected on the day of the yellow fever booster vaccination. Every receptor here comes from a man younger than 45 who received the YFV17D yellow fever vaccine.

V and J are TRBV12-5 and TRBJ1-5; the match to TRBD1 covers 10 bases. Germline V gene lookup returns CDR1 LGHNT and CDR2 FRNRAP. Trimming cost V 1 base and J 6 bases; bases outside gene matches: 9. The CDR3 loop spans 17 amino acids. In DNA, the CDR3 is TGTGCTAGTGGTTTGGGAGGGACAGGGGTTGGGGGTCAGCCCCAGCATTTT. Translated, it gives CASGLGGTGVGGQPQHF.

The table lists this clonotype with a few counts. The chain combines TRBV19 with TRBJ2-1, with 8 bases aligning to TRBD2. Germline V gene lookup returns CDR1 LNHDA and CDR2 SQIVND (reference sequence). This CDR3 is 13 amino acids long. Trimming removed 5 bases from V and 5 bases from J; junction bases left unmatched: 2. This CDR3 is CASSVSGDNEQFF. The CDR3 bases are TGTGCCAGTAGTGTTAGCGGGGACAATGAGCAGTTCTTC.

In nucleotides, the CDR3 is TGTGCCAGCACCAAGGACTTCACAGATACGCAGTATTTT. Translating gives CASTKDFTDTQYF. V usage is TRBV6-6 and J usage is TRBJ2-3; a possible D gene is TRBD2 (5 bases). From germline, CDR1 is MNHNY and CDR2 SVGAGI (reference sequence). The CDR3 covers 13 residues. Trimming left V 7 bases short and J 2 bases short, with 10 bases between.

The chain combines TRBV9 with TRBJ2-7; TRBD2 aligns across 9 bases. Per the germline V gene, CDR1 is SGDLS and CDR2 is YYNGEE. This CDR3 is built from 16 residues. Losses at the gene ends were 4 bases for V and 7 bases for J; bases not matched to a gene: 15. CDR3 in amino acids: CASSRHPSGDLNEQYF. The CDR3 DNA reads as TGTGCCAGCAGCCGCCACCCTAGCGGGGACCTGAATGAGCAGTACTTC. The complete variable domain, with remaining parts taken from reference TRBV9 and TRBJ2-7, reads DSGVTQTPKHLITATGQRVTLRCSPRSGDLSVYWYQQSLDQGLQFLIQYYNGEERAKGNILERFSAQQFPDLHSELNLSSLELGDSALYFCASSRHPSGDLNEQYFGPGTRLTVT.

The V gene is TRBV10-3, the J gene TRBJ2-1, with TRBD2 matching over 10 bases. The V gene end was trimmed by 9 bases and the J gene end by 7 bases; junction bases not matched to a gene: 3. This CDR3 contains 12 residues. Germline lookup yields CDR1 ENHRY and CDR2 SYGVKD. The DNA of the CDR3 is TGTGCCATTCTAGCGGGAGAAAATGAGCAGTTCTTC. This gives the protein CAILAGENEQFF.

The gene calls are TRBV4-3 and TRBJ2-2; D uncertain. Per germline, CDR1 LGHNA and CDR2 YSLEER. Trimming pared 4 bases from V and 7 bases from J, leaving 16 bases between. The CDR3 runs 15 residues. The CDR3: CASSPGPKGRGELFF. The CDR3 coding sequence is TGCGCCAGCAGCCCCGGACCGAAGGGCCGCGGGGAGCTGTTTTTT.

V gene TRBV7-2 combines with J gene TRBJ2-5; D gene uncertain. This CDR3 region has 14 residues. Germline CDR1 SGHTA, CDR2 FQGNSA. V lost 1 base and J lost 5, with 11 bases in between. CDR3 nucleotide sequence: TGTGCCAGCAGCTTAGTTATCCCGCGGGAGACCCAGTACTTC. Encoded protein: CASSLVIPRETQYF.

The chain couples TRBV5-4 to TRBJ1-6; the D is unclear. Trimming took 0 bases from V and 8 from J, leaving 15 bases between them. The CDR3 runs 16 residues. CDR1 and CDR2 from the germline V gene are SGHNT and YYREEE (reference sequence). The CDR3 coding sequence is TGTGCCAGCAGCTTGGGTGCGACTACGACATATTCACCCCTCCACTTT. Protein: CASSLGATTTYSPLHF.

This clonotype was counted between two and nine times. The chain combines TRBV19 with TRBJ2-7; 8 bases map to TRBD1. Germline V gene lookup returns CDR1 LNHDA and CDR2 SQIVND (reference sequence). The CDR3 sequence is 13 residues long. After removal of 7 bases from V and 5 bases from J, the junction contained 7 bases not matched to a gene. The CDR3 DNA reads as TGTGCCAGTAAAAACAGGGGGAACGACGAGCAGTACTTC. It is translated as CASKNRGNDEQYF.

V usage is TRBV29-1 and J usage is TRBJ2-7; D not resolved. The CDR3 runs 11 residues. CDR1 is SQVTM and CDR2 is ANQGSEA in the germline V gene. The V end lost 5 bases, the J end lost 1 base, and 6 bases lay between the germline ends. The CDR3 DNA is TGCAGCGTTCAGGTATCCTACGAGCAGTACTTC. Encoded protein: CSVQVSYEQYF.

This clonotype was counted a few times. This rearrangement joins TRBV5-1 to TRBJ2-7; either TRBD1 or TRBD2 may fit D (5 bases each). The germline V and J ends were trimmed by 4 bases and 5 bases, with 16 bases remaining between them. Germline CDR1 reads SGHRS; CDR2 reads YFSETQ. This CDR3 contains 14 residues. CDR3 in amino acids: CASSPGTVGDEQYF. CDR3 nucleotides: TGCGCCAGCAGCCCCGGGACCGTGGGCGACGAGCAGTACTTC.

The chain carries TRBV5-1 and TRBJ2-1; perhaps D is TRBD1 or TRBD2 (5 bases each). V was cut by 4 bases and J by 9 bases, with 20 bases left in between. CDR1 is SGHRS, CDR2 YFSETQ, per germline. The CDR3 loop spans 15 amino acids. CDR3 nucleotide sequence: TGCGCCAGCAGCCCTGGGACCGCGGTTGGGGTTGAGCAGTTCTTC. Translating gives CASSPGTAVGVEQFF. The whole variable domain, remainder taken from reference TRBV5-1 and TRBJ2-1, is KAGVTQTPRYLIKTRGQQVTLSCSPISGHRSVSWYQQTPGQGLQFLFEYFSETQRNKGNFPGRFSGRQFSNSRSEMNVSTLELGDSALYLCASSPGTAVGVEQFFGPGTRLTVL.

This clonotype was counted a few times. CDR3 bases: TGTGCCACCAGCAGAGATCGGAGCCGGGGTAATGAGCAGTTCTTC. Amino acids: CATSRDRSRGNEQFF. The chain combines TRBV15 with TRBJ2-1; tentative D call: TRBD2 (5 bases). The CDR3 contains 15 residues. CDR1 LNHNV and CDR2 YYDKDF come from the germline V gene (reference sequence). V lost 0 bases to trimming and J lost 7 bases, with 13 bases between them.

The CDR3 coding sequence is TGTGCCACCAGCAGAGACCTCAGCGGGAGTTACGAGCAGTACTTC. The encoded protein is CATSRDLSGSYEQYF. V gene TRBV15 combines with J gene TRBJ2-7, with 8 bases that match TRBD2. The junction had 5 bases not matched to a gene; V was cut back by 0 bases and J by 4 bases. The CDR3 is 15 residues long. The germline V gene has CDR1 LNHNV and CDR2 YYDKDF (reference sequence).